Shown below are 27 T cell receptor beta chains from a single sample sequenced in a study of cytomegalovirus exposure and HLA in healthy donors. Researchers ran the PCR with 60 Vbeta and 13 Jbeta primers. Using immunoSEQ multiplex PCR, the repertoire was profiled, and TCRdb retains in-frame clones only, with some absent. The sample includes 89,000 or so clones, around 80% seen only once; the top ten take 9.5% to 13%. Sequencing used PBMCs. These receptors were collected from a man aged 18 to 35 in good health and CMV-seropositive.

The genes are TRBV10-3 and TRBJ2-5, with D maybe TRBD2 (7 bases). Deletions cut 7 bases from V and 0 bases from J, with 12 bases between. Germline-derived CDR1 and CDR2 are ENHRY and SYGVKD. The length of the CDR3 is 14 residues. The CDR3 loop reads CAIMGGANQETQYF. The CDR3 nucleotides read TGTGCCATCATGGGGGGGGCTAACCAAGAGACCCAGTACTTC.

This chain uses TRBV2 with TRBJ2-7; 12 nucleotides align to TRBD1. Germline V CDR1 and CDR2: SNHLY, FYNNEI. The CDR3 consists of 14 residues. Trimming took 10 bases from V and 3 from J; bases not matched to a gene: 7. The CDR3 spells CAIQRDRGRYEQYF. CDR3 in DNA: TGTGCCATCCAGCGGGACAGGGGGCGCTACGAGCAGTACTTC.

This chain uses TRBV27 with TRBJ1-1, with D hard to call. The CDR3 runs to 14 residues. V was shortened by 0 bases and J by 3 bases, with 8 bases between the two germline ends. Germline-derived CDR1 and CDR2 are MNHEY and SMNVEV (reference sequence). CDR3 coding DNA: TGTGCCAGCAGTTTATCGCCAGCGGACACTGAAGCTTTCTTT. This sequence encodes CASSLSPADTEAFF.

The chain recombines TRBV18 with TRBJ2-3; a possible D gene is TRBD1 (6 bases). Germline V CDR1 and CDR2: KGHSH, LQKENI. This CDR3 region has 18 residues. Trimming stripped 2 bases from V and 3 bases from J, with 21 bases between. CDR3 in amino acids: CASSPRRTVARATDTQYF. CDR3 DNA: TGTGCCAGCTCACCAAGAAGGACAGTTGCCAGAGCTACAGATACGCAGTATTTT.

CDR3 nucleotide sequence: TGTGCCAGCAGTGAACACAGAGCAAACACCGGGGAGCTGTTTTTT. It yields the protein CASSEHRANTGELFF. The chain employs TRBV2 and TRBJ2-2; D is unresolved. The germline V and J ends were trimmed by 2 bases and 2 bases, with 9 bases remaining between them. Germline CDR1 SNHLY, CDR2 FYNNEI. The CDR3 is 15 residues long. The entire variable domain, with the rest obtained from reference TRBV2 and TRBJ2-2, is as follows: EPEVTQTPSHQVTQMGQEVILRCVPISNHLYFYWYRQILGQKVEFLVSFYNNEISEKSEIFDDQFSVERPDGSNFTLKIRSTKLEDSAMYFCASSEHRANTGELFFGEGSRLTVL.

The rearrangement links TRBV5-6 to TRBJ2-1, with D perhaps TRBD2 (6 bases). The ends were cut back, 5 bases at V and 0 bases at J, with 21 bases in the middle. The germline V gene encodes CDR1 SGHDT and CDR2 YYEEEE. The CDR3 extends over 18 amino acids. The CDR3 protein is CASRNWVAGRHSYNEQFF. The CDR3 DNA follows: TGTGCCAGCAGGAATTGGGTCGCGGGGCGACACTCCTACAATGAGCAGTTCTTC.

The chain joins TRBV5-4 to TRBJ1-5; 8 positions match TRBD1. Germline V gene lookup returns CDR1 SGHNT and CDR2 YYREEE (reference sequence). The length of the CDR3 is 14 residues. V trimming: 3 bases; J trimming: 2 bases; junction bases outside the gene matches: 1. The CDR3 DNA is TGTGCCAGCAGCTCGACAGGGGGCAATCAGCCCCAGCATTTT. Translating it yields CASSSTGGNQPQHF. Looking up the rest from reference TRBV5-4 and TRBJ1-5 gives the full variable domain: ETGVTQSPTHLIKTRGQQVTLRCSSQSGHNTVSWYQQALGQGPQFIFQYYREEENGRGNFPPRFSGLQFPNYSSELNVNALELDDSALYLCASSSTGGNQPQHFGDGTRLSIL.

This clone was found once. The rearrangement joins TRBV2 to TRBJ2-7; D possibly corresponds to TRBD1 (5 bases). The CDR3 has 12 residues. V lost 2 bases and J lost 3, with 5 bases in between. Per germline, CDR1 SNHLY and CDR2 FYNNEI. CDR3: CASSEQGYEQYF. The CDR3 DNA follows: TGTGCCAGCAGTGAACAGGGCTACGAGCAGTACTTC.

V and J are TRBV27 and TRBJ2-3, with 9 nucleotides matching TRBD2. Trimming at V came to 3 bases and at J to 0 bases, leaving 1 base not matched to a gene. Germline lookup yields CDR1 MNHEY and CDR2 SMNVEV (reference sequence). The CDR3 loop spans 15 amino acids. The DNA of the CDR3 is TGTGCCAGCAGTTTCGGGACTAGCAGCACAGATACGCAGTATTTT. Translated: CASSFGTSSTDTQYF.

The chain links TRBV28 to TRBJ2-1; 9 bases match TRBD2. The CDR3 runs 16 residues. Germline lookup yields CDR1 MDHEN and CDR2 SYDVKM. After removal of 1 base from V and 7 bases from J, the junction contained 8 bases not matched to a gene. This CDR3 reads CASSLLGLAGSNEQFF. CDR3 bases: TGTGCCAGCAGTTTATTAGGGCTAGCGGGGTCAAATGAGCAGTTCTTC.

The chain uses TRBV19 and TRBJ2-6, with D unresolved. V gave up 0 bases and J gave up 3 bases, with 6 bases separating them. From germline, CDR1 is LNHDA and CDR2 SQIVND (reference sequence). The CDR3 contains 15 residues. The CDR3 spells CASSIDLGGANVLTF. The DNA for the CDR3 is TGTGCCAGTAGTATAGATCTCGGTGGGGCCAACGTCCTGACTTTC.

The rearrangement links TRBV28 to TRBJ2-7; no reliable D call. Germline CDR1 reads MDHEN; CDR2 reads SYDVKM. The CDR3 sequence is 13 residues long. Deletions cut 2 bases from V and 3 bases from J, with 8 bases between. DNA of the CDR3: TGTGCCAGCAGTTTACCCAGGCGCTACGAGCAGTACTTC. It translates to CASSLPRRYEQYF.

This clone was detected once. The chain carries TRBV10-3 and TRBJ1-5; TRBD1 is a possible D gene (5 bases). CDR1 is ENHRY and CDR2 is SYGVKD in the germline V gene. Trimming left V 4 bases short and J 3 bases short, with 13 bases between. This CDR3 has 15 amino acids. The CDR3, as DNA: TGTGCCATCAGTGTCGTCAGGGTTAACAATCAGCCCCAGCATTTT. Amino acids: CAISVVRVNNQPQHF.

The chain carries TRBV28 and TRBJ1-2; 12 nucleotides match TRBD1. The CDR3 covers 18 residues. The trim removed 2 bases at V and 6 bases at J, leaving 13 bases unmatched. CDR1 and CDR2 from the germline V gene are MDHEN and SYDVKM. CDR3 nucleotides: TGTGCCAGCAGTTTACTAGGTGCGGGACAGGGGGCTAAAGATGGCTACACCTTC. Encoded protein: CASSLLGAGQGAKDGYTF.

CDR3: CASSEGRGGSYEQYF. CDR3 bases: TGTGCCAGCAGTGAAGGGCGGGGGGGCTCCTACGAGCAGTACTTC. The chain combines TRBV2 with TRBJ2-7; 9 nucleotides line up with TRBD2. The J segment lost 0 bases and the V segment lost 1 base, leaving 1 base of the junction unmatched. Germline assignment: CDR1 SNHLY and CDR2 FYNNEI. This CDR3 has 15 residues.

The chain's CDR3 is CASSSGQGDYEQYF. In DNA form, the CDR3 reads TGTGCCAGCAGCTCGGGACAGGGGGACTACGAGCAGTACTTC. The chain carries TRBV7-9 and TRBJ2-5; 11 bases are a match to TRBD1. The J call may be wrong; the DNA end is better matched by TRBJ2-7. This CDR3 comprises 14 residues. Germline CDR1 reads SEHNR; CDR2 reads FQNEAQ (reference sequence).

V and J are TRBV5-1 and TRBJ2-7; 9 nucleotides agree with TRBD1. With V trimmed by 4 bases and J by 2 bases, 10 bases remained unmatched. The CDR3 is made up of 16 amino acids. Germline CDR1 reads SGHRS; CDR2 reads YFSETQ. The CDR3 sequence is CASSAGPGQGPYEQYF. The CDR3 region has the DNA TGCGCCAGCAGCGCGGGTCCGGGACAGGGACCCTACGAGCAGTACTTC.

V gene TRBV4-2 combines with J gene TRBJ2-7; TRBD2 matches at 10 bases. This CDR3 contains 17 residues. J was trimmed by 3 bases and V by 0 bases; bases with no gene match: 8. Germline-derived CDR1 and CDR2 are LGHNA and YNFKEQ. In DNA, the CDR3 is TGTGCCAGCAGCCAAGAGTGGTCCAGCGGGGGGGACTACGAGCAGTACTTC. This sequence encodes CASSQEWSSGGDYEQYF.

CDR3 region: CSVEDAAGVGEQFF. CDR3 coding DNA: TGCAGCGTTGAAGACGCTGCAGGGGTGGGTGAGCAGTTCTTC. The rearrangement joins TRBV29-1 to TRBJ2-1; D possibly corresponds to TRBD1 (6 bases). The length of the CDR3 is 14 residues. Germline assignment: CDR1 SQVTM and CDR2 ANQGSEA. V lost 0 bases to trimming and J lost 9 bases, with 15 bases between them.

This clone was seen a handful of times. This chain uses TRBV6-5 with TRBJ2-5, with TRBD1 matching over 9 bases. The J call may be incorrect, as the DNA end agrees better with TRBJ2-7. This CDR3 has 14 residues. Germline CDR1 reads MNHEY; CDR2 reads SVGAGI. The CDR3 region has the DNA TGTGCCAGCAGTAAGTCCGGGACAGGGAACGAGCAGTACTTC. This encodes CASSKSGTGNEQYF.

This clone showed up just a few times. The chain links TRBV6-4 to TRBJ2-5; 9 bases are shared with TRBD2. The CDR3 has 18 residues. The V gene end was trimmed by 0 bases and the J gene end by 4 bases; junction bases not matched to a gene: 12. Germline V gene lookup returns CDR1 MRHNA and CDR2 SNTAGT. DNA of the CDR3: TGTGCCAGCAGTGACTCGGGGGCGGGGGGGCCTTTTCGAGAGACCCAGTACTTC. It is translated as CASSDSGAGGPFRETQYF.

The rearrangement joins TRBV5-4 to TRBJ1-2; a weak D match, TRBD1 (5 bases). Trimming pared 1 base from V and 3 bases from J, leaving 10 bases between. This CDR3 is built from 14 residues. In germline, CDR1 is SGHNT, CDR2 YYREEE (reference sequence). In DNA form, the CDR3 reads TGTGCCAGCAGCTTGTCAGGGAGGGACTATGGCTACACCTTC. It translates to CASSLSGRDYGYTF.

The rearrangement links TRBV28 to TRBJ2-2; D remains unclear. CDR1 is MDHEN and CDR2 is SYDVKM in the germline V gene. The CDR3 has 14 amino acids. The V end lost 5 bases, the J end lost 4 bases, and 11 bases lay between the germline ends. The CDR3: CASSSFGGTGELFF. CDR3 nucleotide sequence: TGTGCCAGCAGTAGTTTTGGCGGCACCGGGGAGCTGTTTTTT.

This clone was seen a few times. The V call is TRBV27, the J call TRBJ1-2, with 8 bases lining up with TRBD1. The CDR3 loop spans 15 amino acids. The junction had 8 bases not matched to a gene; V was cut back by 3 bases and J by 5 bases. Germline CDR1 is MNHEY and CDR2 is SMNVEV (reference sequence). CDR3 amino acids: CASSFGQGSGYGYTF. DNA for the CDR3: TGTGCCAGCAGTTTCGGACAGGGTTCGGGGTATGGCTACACCTTC.

The CDR3 nucleotides are TGTGCCAGCTGGACACATCCTAACTATGGCTACACCTTC. This codes for CASWTHPNYGYTF. The chain is built from TRBV28 and TRBJ1-2; D perhaps matches TRBD1 (5 bases). Germline V gene sequence: CDR1 MDHEN, CDR2 SYDVKM. CDR3 length equals 13 residues. The V end lost 8 bases, the J end lost 0 bases, and 10 bases lay between the germline ends.

Details on this clone: One end of the junction fails to match germline, which may point to a read error. Within the sample, other DNA sequences also encode this same CDR3. V usage is TRBV30 and J usage is TRBJ1-1; D gene uncertain. The germline V gene encodes CDR1 GTSNPN and CDR2 SVGIG (reference sequence). The CDR3 contains 13 residues. Here the CDR3 DNA reads TGCGCCTGGAGTGTACGGGTAGTCACTGAAGCTTTCTTT. This codes for CAWSVRVVTEAFF.

The J gene is TRBJ2-7, the V gene TRBV28; TRBD1 might be the D (5 bases). Germline CDR1 reads MDHEN; CDR2 reads SYDVKM. Trimming stripped 6 bases from V and 0 bases from J, with 9 bases between. The CDR3 sequence is 13 residues long. The CDR3 region has the DNA TGTGCCAGCAGAACCAGGGCCTCCTACGAGCAGTACTTC. The encoded protein is CASRTRASYEQYF.